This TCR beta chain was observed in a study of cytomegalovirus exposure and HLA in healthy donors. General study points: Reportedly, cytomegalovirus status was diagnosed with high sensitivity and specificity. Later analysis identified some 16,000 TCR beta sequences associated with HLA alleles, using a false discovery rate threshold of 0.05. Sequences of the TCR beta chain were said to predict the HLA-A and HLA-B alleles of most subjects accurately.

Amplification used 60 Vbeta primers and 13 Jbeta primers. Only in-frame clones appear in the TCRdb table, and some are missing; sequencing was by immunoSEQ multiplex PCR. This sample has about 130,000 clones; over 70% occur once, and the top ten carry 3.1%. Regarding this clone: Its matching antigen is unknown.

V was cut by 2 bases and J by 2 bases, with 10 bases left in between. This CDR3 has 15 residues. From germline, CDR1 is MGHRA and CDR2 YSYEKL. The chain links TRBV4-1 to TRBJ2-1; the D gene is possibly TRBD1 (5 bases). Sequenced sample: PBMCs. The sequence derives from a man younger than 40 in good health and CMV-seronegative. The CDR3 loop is CASSQWGDAYNEQFF. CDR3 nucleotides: TGCGCCAGCAGCCAATGGGGCGATGCCTACAATGAGCAGTTCTTC.